What follows are 26 T cell receptor beta chains derived from one specimen sequenced in a study of shared clonotypes between healthy human individuals (dated by TCRdb to about 2020). The library was built by means of the immunoSEQ multiplex PCR assay. As stored in TCRdb, this immuneACCESS dataset retains in-frame rearrangements with V and J assigned. A fraction of the clones does not appear; measured against another copy, unresolved V genes explain less than half of the discrepancy, and the remainder lacks a known reason. The table for this sample lists some 1 million clones; more than 65% of them were counted only once. Of the sample, about 1.5% falls within the top ten clones. The specimen sequenced was memory CD4+ T cells sorted from blood. The cell subset or site label here, explained by the study, means: CD45RA-negative fraction. These receptors came from a man aged 18 to 29 in good health.

The CDR3 here is CASSPRDWAITDTQYF. In DNA, the CDR3 is TGTGCCAGCAGCCCTCGAGACTGGGCAATCACAGATACGCAGTATTTT. The chain carries TRBV9 and TRBJ2-3, with D unclear. The CDR3 totals 16 residues. V lost 4 bases, J lost 2 bases, and 17 bases lay in between. The germline CDR1 and CDR2 sequences are SGDLS and YYNGEE.

This clone came up a few times. V is TRBV4-2 and J is TRBJ1-1, with TRBD1 identical over 7 bases. Germline V gene sequence: CDR1 LGHNA, CDR2 YNFKEQ. V dropped 3 bases and J dropped 0; count of bases not matched to a gene: 4. The CDR3 length is 15 residues. This CDR3 is CASSQPGQMNTEAFF. CDR3 DNA: TGTGCCAGCAGCCAGCCGGGACAGATGAACACTGAAGCTTTCTTT.

CDR3 amino acids: CASSGGQRSSYNSPLHF. In DNA form, the CDR3 reads TGTGCCAGCAGTGGGGGACAGAGGAGCTCCTATAATTCACCCCTCCACTTT. The rearrangement links TRBV6-1 to TRBJ1-6; TRBD1 matches 7 bases. With 4 bases clipped from V and 0 bases from J, the junction kept 6 bases outside the gene matches. The CDR3 totals 17 residues. The germline V gene has CDR1 MNHNS and CDR2 SASEGT.

CDR3 sequence (DNA): TGTGCCAGCAGCTTGGCGGTTAGCGGGGGGGAGACCCAGTACTTC. Translation gives CASSLAVSGGETQYF. The chain employs TRBV5-4 and TRBJ2-5, with 10 nucleotides matching TRBD2. The CDR3 consists of 15 residues. CDR1 and CDR2 (germline): SGHNT, YYREEE (reference sequence). With 0 bases clipped from V and 5 bases from J, the junction kept 4 bases outside the gene matches. Together with reference TRBV5-4 and TRBJ2-5, the CDR3 gives the full variable domain: ETGVTQSPTHLIKTRGQQVTLRCSSQSGHNTVSWYQQALGQGPQFIFQYYREEENGRGNFPPRFSGLQFPNYSSELNVNALELDDSALYLCASSLAVSGGETQYFGPGTRLLVL.

This clone occurred a few times. The J gene is TRBJ1-5, the V gene TRBV7-9, with 8 bases that match TRBD1. This CDR3 has 16 amino acids. V dropped 1 base and J dropped 6; count of bases not matched to a gene: 8. CDR1 SEHNR and CDR2 FQNEAQ come from the germline V gene (reference sequence). The CDR3 spells CASSLGAGQGRQPQHF. The CDR3 DNA reads TGTGCCAGCAGCTTAGGGGCCGGACAGGGACGTCAGCCCCAGCATTTT.

Points on this clone: With a much larger clone just one base away, this may be a read error. The rearrangement links TRBV7-9 to TRBJ1-6; D gene unclear. Germline V CDR1 and CDR2: SEHNR, FQNEAQ (reference sequence). V lost 7 bases and J 10 bases, leaving 11 bases between the germline ends. The CDR3 contains 12 residues. The CDR3 nucleotides read TGTGCCAGCAACTTCAGTCTCTCACCCCTCCACTTT. This sequence encodes CASNFSLSPLHF.

This clone occurred a few times. Other nucleotide sequences from this sample produce the same CDR3. This CDR3 reads CAWSGGYQETQYF. The CDR3 DNA sequence: TGTGCCTGGAGCGGGGGGTACCAAGAGACCCAGTACTTC. The chain combines TRBV30 with TRBJ2-5, with 7 bases lining up with TRBD2. This CDR3 is built from 13 residues. Trimming at V came to 3 bases and at J to 0 bases, leaving 1 base not matched to a gene. The germline V gene encodes CDR1 GTSNPN and CDR2 SVGIG (reference sequence).

This clone occurred a few times. This chain links TRBV7-2 with TRBJ2-1; 10 bases are shared with TRBD2. The CDR3 is made up of 15 amino acids. Trimming cost V 7 bases and J 6 bases; bases outside gene matches: 9. Germline V lookup: CDR1 SGHTA, CDR2 FQGNSA. The CDR3 DNA follows: TGTGCCAGCACCCAAGCGGGAGGGCCGGGCAATGAGCAGTTCTTC. Its protein product is CASTQAGGPGNEQFF.

The V gene is TRBV7-2, the J gene TRBJ2-7; TRBD1 agrees at 7 bases. The CDR3 extends over 12 amino acids. V was pared by 1 base and J by 8 bases, with 2 bases of the junction left unmatched. Per the germline V gene, CDR1 is SGHTA and CDR2 is FQGNSA. This CDR3 is CASSLEGGQQYF. The CDR3 nucleotides read TGTGCCAGCAGCTTAGAAGGGGGCCAGCAGTACTTC.

Comments on this clone: The sample contains more than one DNA sequence encoding this CDR3. The V and J genes are TRBV18 and TRBJ1-3, with unresolved D. Trimming removed 1 base from V and 0 bases from J, with 7 bases in between. The V gene's germline CDR1 is KGHSH and CDR2 LQKENI. This CDR3 is built from 15 residues. The CDR3 is CASSPLGTSGNTIYF. The CDR3 region has the DNA TGTGCCAGCTCACCACTGGGCACCTCTGGAAACACCATATATTTT. The variable domain in full, with the rest retrieved from reference TRBV18 and TRBJ1-3, is NAGVMQNPRHLVRRRGQEARLRCSPMKGHSHVYWYRQLPEEGLKFMVYLQKENIIDESGMPKERFSAEFPKEGPSILRIQQVVRGDSAAYFCASSPLGTSGNTIYFGEGSWLTVV.

J is TRBJ1-1 and V is TRBV9, with TRBD1 as a possible D gene (6 bases). V was pared by 2 bases and J by 7 bases, with 12 bases between. CDR1 is SGDLS and CDR2 is YYNGEE in the germline V gene. This CDR3 spans 13 amino acids. This CDR3 reads CASSVGGQSEAFF. The CDR3 nucleotides are TGTGCCAGCAGCGTGGGGGGGCAGAGTGAAGCTTTCTTT.

Regarding this clone: This CDR3 is also generated by other DNA sequences in the sample. The V gene is TRBV6-1, the J gene TRBJ1-3; possible D gene TRBD1, 6 bases. Germline V lookup: CDR1 MNHNS, CDR2 SASEGT. Trimming cost V 2 bases and J 2 bases, with 7 bases left between them. The CDR3 loop spans 14 amino acids. The CDR3 DNA reads TGTGCCAGCAGTGAATGGGGGCCTGGAAACACCATATATTTT. Translated: CASSEWGPGNTIYF.

This clone was picked up a small number of times. This chain connects TRBV19 to TRBJ2-3; 11 bases agree with TRBD2. This CDR3 is 17 amino acids long. Germline CDR1 is LNHDA and CDR2 is SQIVND (reference sequence). J was trimmed by 5 bases and V by 5 bases; bases with no gene match: 12. This chain's CDR3 is CASSRTASGRRRDTQYF. CDR3 bases: TGTGCCAGTAGTCGTACCGCTAGCGGGAGGAGAAGAGATACGCAGTATTTT.

The table lists this clone with a few counts. The chain has TRBV5-1 and TRBJ1-5, with no clear D. Trimming cost V 0 bases and J 6 bases, with 10 bases left between them. The CDR3 sequence is 14 residues long. Germline V CDR1 and CDR2: SGHRS, YFSETQ. The CDR3: CASSLEPRGQPQHF. CDR3 DNA sequence: TGCGCCAGCAGCTTGGAGCCCAGAGGTCAGCCCCAGCATTTT.

The chain uses TRBV25-1 and TRBJ2-7; D unresolved. Germline CDR1 is MGHDK and CDR2 is SYGVNS. With 4 bases removed from V and 5 bases from J, the gap between germline ends came to 9 bases. This CDR3 region has 12 residues. The CDR3 protein is CASSVRGDEQYF. The DNA of the CDR3 is TGTGCCAGCAGTGTACGCGGCGACGAGCAGTACTTC.

The chain has TRBV23-1 and TRBJ2-7; D is perhaps TRBD1 or TRBD2 (6 bases each). TRBV23-1 is assigned to the ORF class and has an uncertain function. Deletions cut 0 bases from V and 2 bases from J, with 14 bases between. The CDR3 is made up of 16 amino acids. The CDR3 DNA reads as TGCGCCAGCAGTCAATCGTGGAGGGGGAGAACCTACGAGCAGTACTTC. This sequence encodes CASSQSWRGRTYEQYF.

This clone was seen only a few times. Other DNA sequences of this sample code for an identical CDR3. The rearrangement uses TRBV6-6 and TRBJ1-6; D perhaps matches TRBD1 (6 bases). The CDR3 runs to 13 residues. Germline loops: CDR1 MNHNY, CDR2 SVGAGI (reference sequence). V lost 6 bases and J 9 bases, leaving 12 bases between the germline ends. The CDR3 loop is CASRKQGSSPLHF. The CDR3 nucleotides read TGTGCCAGCAGAAAACAGGGTAGTTCACCCCTCCACTTT.

This chain connects TRBV6-1 to TRBJ2-3; D might be TRBD1 or TRBD2, each matching 5 bases. With 6 bases removed from V and 0 bases from J, the gap between germline ends came to 7 bases. Per germline, CDR1 MNHNS and CDR2 SASEGT. The length of the CDR3 is 13 residues. The CDR3 DNA reads as TGTGCCAGCAGGGGGGAGAGCACAGATACGCAGTATTTT. Amino acid sequence: CASRGESTDTQYF.

As concerns this clone: A single base is all that separates this from a far larger clone, so a read error is likely. This CDR3 is also generated by other DNA sequences in the sample. This rearrangement joins TRBV4-2 to TRBJ1-5; no definite D call. This CDR3 contains 13 residues. In germline, CDR1 is LGHNA, CDR2 YNFKEQ. As DNA, the CDR3 is TGTGCTAGCAGCCAAGGCCGACTTCAGCCCCAGCATTTT. This codes for CASSQGRLQPQHF.

The V gene is TRBV18, the J gene TRBJ2-3, with 8 bases lining up with TRBD2. With 3 bases clipped from V and 7 bases from J, the junction kept 6 bases outside the gene matches. The CDR3 is 14 amino acids. Germline CDR1 KGHSH, CDR2 LQKENI. CDR3 in amino acids: CASSPRREAHTQYF. DNA of the CDR3: TGTGCCAGCTCACCGCGGCGGGAGGCCCATACGCAGTATTTT.

The chain recombines TRBV28 with TRBJ2-3; D unresolved. From germline, CDR1 is MDHEN and CDR2 SYDVKM. V was trimmed by 6 bases and J by 2 bases, leaving 15 bases between them. CDR3 length: 15 residues. The CDR3 here is CASSPIGPSTDTQYF. In nucleotides, the CDR3 is TGTGCCAGCAGCCCCATCGGGCCGTCCACAGATACGCAGTATTTT.

In its sample, this clone was seen once. The chain recombines TRBV27 with TRBJ1-1, with a tentative D call TRBD1 (5 bases). There are 14 residues in the CDR3. V lost 6 bases and J lost 7, with 18 bases in between. Germline lookup yields CDR1 MNHEY and CDR2 SMNVEV (reference sequence). The CDR3 region has the DNA TGTGCCAGCAGGTGGAGGGACTTCCTGGTTGAAGCTTTCTTT. Protein: CASRWRDFLVEAFF.

The V and J genes are TRBV6-1 and TRBJ2-2; no clear D gene. CDR3 size: 18 residues. The germline CDR1 and CDR2 sequences are MNHNS and SASEGT. V lost 1 base and J lost 0, with 15 bases in between. This CDR3 reads CASSEGWPLTTNTGELFF. Written as DNA, the CDR3 is TGTGCCAGCAGTGAAGGCTGGCCGCTAACAACGAACACCGGGGAGCTGTTTTTT.

V and J are TRBV5-1 and TRBJ1-1, with TRBD1 matching over 8 bases. Germline values: CDR1 SGHRS, CDR2 YFSETQ. The CDR3 totals 16 residues. Trimming cost V 3 bases and J 5 bases; bases outside gene matches: 12. This CDR3 is CASSSRDRSLRTEAFF. The CDR3 DNA sequence: TGCGCCAGCAGCTCCCGGGACAGGTCCCTAAGGACTGAAGCTTTCTTT.

The CDR3 is CASSASVWTGRDSTSPLHF. In nucleotides, the CDR3 is TGCGCCAGCAGCGCCTCGGTATGGACAGGGCGTGATTCAACCTCACCCCTCCACTTT. This rearrangement joins TRBV5-1 to TRBJ1-6; TRBD1 agrees at 8 bases. J was trimmed by 10 bases and V by 4 bases; bases with no gene match: 22. Germline CDR1 SGHRS, CDR2 YFSETQ. This CDR3 spans 19 amino acids.

This rearrangement joins TRBV7-9 to TRBJ2-7; a possible D gene is TRBD1 (5 bases). The CDR3 has 14 amino acids. Germline V gives CDR1 SEHNR, CDR2 FQNEAQ (reference sequence). Deletions cut 5 bases from V and 2 bases from J, with 13 bases between. DNA for the CDR3: TGTGCCAGCAGCGAGACAGTACCTCCCTACGAGCAGTACTTC. Its protein product is CASSETVPPYEQYF.